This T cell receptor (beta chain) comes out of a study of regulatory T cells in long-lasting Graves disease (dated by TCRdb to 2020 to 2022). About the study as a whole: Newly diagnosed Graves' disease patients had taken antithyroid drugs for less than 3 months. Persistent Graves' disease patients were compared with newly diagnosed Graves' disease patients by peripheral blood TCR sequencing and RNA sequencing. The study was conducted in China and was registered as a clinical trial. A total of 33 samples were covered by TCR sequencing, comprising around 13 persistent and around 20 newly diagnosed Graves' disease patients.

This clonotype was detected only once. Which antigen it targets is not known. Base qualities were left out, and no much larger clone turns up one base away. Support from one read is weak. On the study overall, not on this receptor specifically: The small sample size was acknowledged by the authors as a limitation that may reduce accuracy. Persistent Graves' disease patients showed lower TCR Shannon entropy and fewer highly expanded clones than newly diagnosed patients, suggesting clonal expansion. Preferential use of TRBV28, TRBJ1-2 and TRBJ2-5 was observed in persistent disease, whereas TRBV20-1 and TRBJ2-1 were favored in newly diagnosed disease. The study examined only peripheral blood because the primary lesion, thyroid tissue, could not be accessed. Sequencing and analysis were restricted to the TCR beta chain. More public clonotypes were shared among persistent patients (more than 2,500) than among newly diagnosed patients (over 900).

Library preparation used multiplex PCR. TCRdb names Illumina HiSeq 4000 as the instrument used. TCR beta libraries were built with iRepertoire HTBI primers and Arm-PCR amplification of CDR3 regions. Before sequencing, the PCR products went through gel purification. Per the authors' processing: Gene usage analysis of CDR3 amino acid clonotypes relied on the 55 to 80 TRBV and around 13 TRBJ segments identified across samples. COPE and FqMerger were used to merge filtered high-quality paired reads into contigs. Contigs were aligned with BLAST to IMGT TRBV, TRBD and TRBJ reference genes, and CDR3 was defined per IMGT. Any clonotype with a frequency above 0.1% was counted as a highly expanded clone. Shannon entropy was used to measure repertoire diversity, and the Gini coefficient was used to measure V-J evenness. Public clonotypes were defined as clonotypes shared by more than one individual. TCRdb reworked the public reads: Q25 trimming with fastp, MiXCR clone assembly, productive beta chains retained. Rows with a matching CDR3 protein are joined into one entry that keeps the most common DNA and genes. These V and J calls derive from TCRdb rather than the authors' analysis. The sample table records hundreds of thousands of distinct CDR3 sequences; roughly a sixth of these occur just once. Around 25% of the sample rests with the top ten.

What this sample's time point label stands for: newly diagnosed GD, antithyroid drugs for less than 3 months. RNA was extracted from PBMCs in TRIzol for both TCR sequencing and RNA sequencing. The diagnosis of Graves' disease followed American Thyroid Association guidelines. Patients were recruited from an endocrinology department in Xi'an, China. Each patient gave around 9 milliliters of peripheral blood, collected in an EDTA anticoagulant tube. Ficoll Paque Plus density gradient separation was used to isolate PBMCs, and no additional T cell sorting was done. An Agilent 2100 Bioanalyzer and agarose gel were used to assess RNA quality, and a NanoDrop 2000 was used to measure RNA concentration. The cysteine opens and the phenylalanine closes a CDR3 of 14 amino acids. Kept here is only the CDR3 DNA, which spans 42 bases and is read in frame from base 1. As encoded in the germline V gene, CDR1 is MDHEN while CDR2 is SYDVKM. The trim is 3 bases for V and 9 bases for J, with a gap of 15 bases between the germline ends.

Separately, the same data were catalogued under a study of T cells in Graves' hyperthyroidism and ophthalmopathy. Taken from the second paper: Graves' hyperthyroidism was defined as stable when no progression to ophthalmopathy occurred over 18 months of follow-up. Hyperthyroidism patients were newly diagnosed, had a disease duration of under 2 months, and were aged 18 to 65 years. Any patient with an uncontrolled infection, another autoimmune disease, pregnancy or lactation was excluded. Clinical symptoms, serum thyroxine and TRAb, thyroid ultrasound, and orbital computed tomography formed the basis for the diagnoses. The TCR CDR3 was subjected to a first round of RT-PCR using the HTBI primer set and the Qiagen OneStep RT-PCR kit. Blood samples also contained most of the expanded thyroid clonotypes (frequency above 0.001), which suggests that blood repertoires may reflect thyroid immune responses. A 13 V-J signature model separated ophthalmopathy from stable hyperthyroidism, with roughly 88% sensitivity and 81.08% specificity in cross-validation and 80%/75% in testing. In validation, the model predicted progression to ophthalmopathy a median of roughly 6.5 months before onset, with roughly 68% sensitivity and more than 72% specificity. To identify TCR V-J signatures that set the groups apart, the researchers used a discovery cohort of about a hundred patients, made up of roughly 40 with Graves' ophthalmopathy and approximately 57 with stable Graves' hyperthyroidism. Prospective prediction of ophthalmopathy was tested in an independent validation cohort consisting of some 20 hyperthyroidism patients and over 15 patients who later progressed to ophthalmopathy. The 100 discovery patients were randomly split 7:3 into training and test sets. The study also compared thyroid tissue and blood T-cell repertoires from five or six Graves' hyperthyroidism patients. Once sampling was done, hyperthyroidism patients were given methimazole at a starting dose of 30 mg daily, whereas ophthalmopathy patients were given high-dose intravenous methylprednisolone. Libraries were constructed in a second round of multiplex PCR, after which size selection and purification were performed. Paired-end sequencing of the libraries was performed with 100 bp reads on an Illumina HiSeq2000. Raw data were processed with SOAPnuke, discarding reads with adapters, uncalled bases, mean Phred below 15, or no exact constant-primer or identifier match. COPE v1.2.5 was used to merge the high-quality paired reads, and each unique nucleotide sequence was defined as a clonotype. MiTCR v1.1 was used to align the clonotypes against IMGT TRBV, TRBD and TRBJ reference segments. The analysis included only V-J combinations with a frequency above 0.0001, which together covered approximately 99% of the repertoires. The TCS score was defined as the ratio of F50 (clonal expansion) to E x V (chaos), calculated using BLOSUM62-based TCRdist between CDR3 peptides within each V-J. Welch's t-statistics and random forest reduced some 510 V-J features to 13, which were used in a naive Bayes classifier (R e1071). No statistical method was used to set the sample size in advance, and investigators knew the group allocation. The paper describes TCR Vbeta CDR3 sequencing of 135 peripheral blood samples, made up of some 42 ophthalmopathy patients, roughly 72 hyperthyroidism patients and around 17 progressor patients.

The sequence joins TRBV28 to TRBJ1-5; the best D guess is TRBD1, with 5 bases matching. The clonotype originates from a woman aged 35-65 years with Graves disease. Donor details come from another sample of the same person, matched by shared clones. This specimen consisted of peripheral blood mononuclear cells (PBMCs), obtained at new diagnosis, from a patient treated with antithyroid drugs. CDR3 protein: CASSFGGGLPPQHF. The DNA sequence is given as TGTGCCAGCAGTTTTGGGGGGGGGTTGCCGCCCCAGCATTTT.